The T cell receptor (beta chain) under discussion was sequenced for a study of T cells after posttransplantation cyclophosphamide. Points from the study as a whole: Recipient CMV seropositivity and CMV reactivation strongly tracked TRB clonality.

The table lists this clone with many counts. Its antigen is unidentified. Assay: immunoSEQ multiplex PCR; the TCRdb copy retains only in-frame clones and omits some. The sample is made up of 36,000 or so clones, none counted only once. This related bone marrow graft donor gave peripheral blood on the day of marrow donation. Germline V gene lookup returns CDR1 LNHDA and CDR2 SQIVND (reference sequence). CDR3 size: 15 residues. V gave up 0 bases and J gave up 8 bases, with 16 bases separating them. The sample comprised PBMCs. The chain recombines TRBV19 with TRBJ1-2; a weak D match, TRBD1 (5 bases). The receptor was derived from a girl aged 10-17 years in good health, CMV-negative, and a related stem cell transplant donor. The CDR3 sequence: CASSIDQSRGGGYTF. In DNA form, the CDR3 reads TGTGCCAGTAGTATAGATCAGAGTCGGGGGGGAGGCTACACCTTC.